The T cell receptor (beta chain) described here comes from a study of T cells after yellow fever vaccination. Study-wide context: The fractions with low cell numbers were processed using SMART-Seq v4 Ultra Low Input.

Broader study findings: Post-booster repertoires again held most primary-vaccination clones (roughly 96% CD4, 80% to 90% CD8). It was a weaker secondary response, yet one that peaked faster, at day 5 versus 15.

The CDR3 is made up of 14 amino acids. Germline V gene lookup returns CDR1 SGHKS and CDR2 YYEKEE (reference sequence). The V end was cut by 0 bases, the J end by 2 bases, with 7 bases between. 5'RACE template switching produced TCR cDNA carrying a universal primer site and UMIs. One entry per CDR3 protein results from TCRdb running MiXCR on the 5' RACE reads. The sample lists 80,000 to 100,000 distinct CDR3 sequences; around 5.5% were seen once. The table lists this clonotype with a few counts. Its cognate antigen is unknown. Sample: CD8+ T cells sorted from PBMCs, taken 10 days after the yellow fever booster vaccination. The origin of this receptor is a man aged 18 to 30 who received the YFV17D yellow fever vaccine. The V gene is TRBV5-5, the J gene TRBJ2-3; possible D gene TRBD2, 5 bases. Here the CDR3 DNA reads TGTGCCAGCAGCTTGGAGAGGGCCACAGATACGCAGTATTTT. This gives the protein CASSLERATDTQYF.